This record concerns one T cell receptor beta chain sequence. This clonotype was found a few times. This receptor's antigen is unknown. No much larger clone is present one base from it, and per-base qualities are unavailable. This entry belongs to a study of identical twins (dated by TCRdb to the mid-2010s). A note on the overall study: The study deep-sequenced TCR alpha and beta repertoires from monozygotic twins, unrelated adults of various ages and cord blood to test whether fetal clonotypes persist. To rule out contamination, replicate twin experiments were performed at different times with different library preparation protocols. Study-level results and caveats: Out-of-frame TCR alpha sharing in monozygotic twins was systematically underestimated by recombination models, whereas sharing between unrelated individuals was in agreement with the recombination models. A weaker excess of twin sharing was found in beta out-of-frame sequences because the signal-to-noise ratio was lowered by fewer shared sequences. Because the same donors could not be followed over many years, the conclusions relied on cross-sectional statistical analysis. Fewer insertions were carried by abundant cord blood beta clonotypes; a weaker similar trend was observed in young adult naive repertoires, while no such trend was observed in memory repertoires. Compared with coincidental sharing between unrelated individuals, out-of-frame TCR alpha sequences shared between twins had an excess of sequences with low generation probability. Zero-insertion analyses could be partly confounded by invariant T cells such as MAIT and iNKT, though diverse VJ usage argued against such confounding for most clonotypes.

Taken from the germline V gene, the CDR1 and CDR2 loops are MDHEN and SYDVKM. From the cysteine through the phenylalanine, the CDR3 covers 14 amino acids. The sequence is cut down to CDR3 DNA, 42 bases in frame from base 1. V and J are truncated by 0 bases and 7 bases respectively, leaving an intervening sequence of 9 bases. Receptor amplification or capture employed 5' RACE. TCRdb shows the sequencer as Illumina HiSeq 2000. A universal primer binding site was added through template switching, and the final cDNA carried a unique molecular identifier so that TCR cDNA molecules could be counted accurately. Specific primers in the conserved constant-segment region were used to synthesize first-strand cDNA for TCR alpha and beta chains. Each cDNA library was double barcoded, with a SMART-Mk sample barcode plus Illumina barcodes, to control for contamination. Two successive PCR steps introduced TruSeq adapter sequences along with Illumina sample barcodes. Sequencing of the TCR alpha and beta cDNA libraries was done on the Illumina HiSeq platform using custom primers. As for the authors' bioinformatics: Unique molecular identifiers were extracted from raw reads with MiGEC, and CDR3 positions were determined with MiXCR. Recombination models were inferred per individual with the repgenHMM and IGoR tools using an EM algorithm. The tcR package in R was used for shared clonotype analysis, with sharing normalized by the product of cloneset sizes. To study raw recombination free of thymic and clonal selection effects, out-of-frame nonproductive sequences were analyzed. The public reads were reanalyzed by TCRdb: fastp trimming at Q25, MiXCR alignment, in-frame beta chains only. Every distinct CDR3 protein forms one entry, paired with its most common genes and DNA. The V and J calls shown here were made by TCRdb, not taken from the authors' results. In this sample the table shows roughly 700,000 distinct CDR3 sequences, about 9.4% of which occur a single time. The top ten clonotypes cover 0.75% to 1% of the sample.

Every donor in the study was a healthy Caucasian. The twin cohort comprised three pairs of female monozygotic twins, all aged about 18 to 30 years. Peripheral blood mononuclear cells were used as the source from which RNA for TCR libraries was isolated. This sample was shared with a second study, whose subject was yellow fever vaccine responses in identical twins. The second investigation adds: The authors reported that the T cell response to vaccination in identical twins appeared partly convergent and partly personalized. In identical twins, the study followed T cell clones that responded to the vaccine with precision.

The material sequenced was PBMCs. This chain joins TRBV28 to TRBJ2-2, with a tentative D call of TRBD1 or TRBD2, each matching 5 bases. The TCR comes from a woman under 30 in good health. At the DNA level, the sequence is TGTGCCAGCAGTTTATGGGGGGTGAGCGGGGAGCTGTTTTTT. Translated, it gives CASSLWGVSGELFF.